The 17 T cell receptor beta chains below come from one sample, sequenced in a study of human T cells and chemical hapten exposure. The time point: patch test 2, 6 weeks after DPC sensitization. This sample's treatment: therapeutic diphenylcyclopropenone sensitization with weekly scalp DPC. Each CDR3 protein gets one entry after TCRdb re-called the RACE reads with MiXCR. Among tens of thousands of distinct CDR3 sequences listed, 9.5% to 12% were seen once. The starting material was whole blood, obtained in connection with sensitization to the hapten diphenylcyclopropenone (DPC). Every receptor here comes from a man in his forties or fifties with alopecia areata. Some clones in this sample may be carry-over from other donors' samples.

A few counts support this clonotype. The rearrangement joins TRBV6-5 to TRBJ2-7; 9 positions match TRBD2. The trim removed 0 bases at V and 4 bases at J, leaving 19 bases unmatched. From germline, CDR1 is MNHEY and CDR2 SVGAGI. The CDR3 is made up of 20 amino acids. DNA for the CDR3: TGTGCCAGCAGTTACTCAACCCCAGGCGGGAGGGCCTGGGGCTCATACGAGCAGTACTTC. Residues: CASSYSTPGGRAWGSYEQYF.

The table lists this clonotype with a few counts. The chain couples TRBV29-1 to TRBJ2-3; no definite D call. V was pared by 4 bases and J by 4 bases, with 9 bases between. CDR3 size: 12 residues. CDR1 SQVTM and CDR2 ANQGSEA come from the germline V gene. The CDR3 nucleotides read TGCAGCGTTGTTTTGGGCGCAGATACGCAGTATTTT. Amino acids: CSVVLGADTQYF.

J is TRBJ2-7 and V is TRBV5-5; 10 bases fit TRBD1. V shed 4 bases, J shed 5 bases, and the junction held 12 bases outside the gene matches. This CDR3 region has 16 residues. Germline CDR1 is SGHKS and CDR2 is YYEKEE (reference sequence). The CDR3: CASSTQTGGATHEQYV. CDR3 bases: TGTGCCAGCAGCACCCAGACAGGGGGCGCGACCCACGAGCAGTACGTC.

This clonotype was counted a few times. The rearrangement links TRBV6-6 to TRBJ2-7, with D uncertain. Looked up from germline, CDR1 is MNHNY and CDR2 is SVGAGI (reference sequence). Trimming shortened V by 5 bases and J by 6 bases, and 20 bases separated the two germline ends. This CDR3 contains 15 residues. The CDR3 sequence: CASSRSGVYVSEQYV. The CDR3 DNA reads as TGTGCCAGCAGTCGAAGTGGGGTGTACGTGTCCGAGCAGTACGTC.

V gene TRBV9 combines with J gene TRBJ2-3; TRBD1 is a possible D gene (6 bases). Trimming stripped 3 bases from V and 9 bases from J, with 20 bases between. CDR1 is SGDLS and CDR2 is YYNGEE in the germline V gene. The CDR3 loop spans 15 amino acids. CDR3 sequence: CASSAGMRGGGTQYF. CDR3 nucleotides: TGTGCCAGCAGCGCGGGGATGCGAGGGGGTGGGACGCAGTATTTT. Together with reference TRBV9 and TRBJ2-3, the CDR3 gives the full variable domain: DSGVTQTPKHLITATGQRVTLRCSPRSGDLSVYWYQQSLDQGLQFLIQYYNGEERAKGNILERFSAQQFPDLHSELNLSSLELGDSALYFCASSAGMRGGGTQYFGPGTRLTVL.

The table lists this clonotype with many counts. The V call is TRBV7-6, the J call TRBJ2-3, with 7 bases fitting TRBD1. This CDR3 region has 14 residues. In germline, CDR1 is SGHVS, CDR2 FNYEAQ. Trimming removed 5 bases from V and 5 bases from J; junction bases left unmatched: 7. The CDR3 DNA reads TGTGCCAGCAGCCCCCGACCAGGGGGAGATACGCAGTATTTT. This sequence encodes CASSPRPGGDTQYF.

This chain links TRBV24-1 with TRBJ2-5; 7 nucleotides line up with TRBD1. CDR1 is KGHDR and CDR2 is SFDVKD in the germline V gene. This CDR3 spans 17 amino acids. V shed 6 bases and J 0 bases; nucleotides not matched to a gene: 12. The DNA of the CDR3 is TGTGCCACCAGTCCAGGGGGAAGCGGTGGGTACCAAGAGACCCAGTACTTC. It translates to CATSPGGSGGYQETQYF.

The CDR3 protein is CASSQDVQPQHF. DNA for the CDR3: TGTGCCAGCAGCCAAGACGTTCAGCCCCAGCATTTT. The J gene is TRBJ1-5, the V gene TRBV12-3 or TRBV12-4; no clear D. The CDR3 has 12 residues. V lost 6 bases, J lost 6 bases, and 9 bases lay in between.

The CDR3, as DNA: TGTGCCAGCAGCTTGGATTTGGCGTTCGCAGATACGCAGTATTTT. As protein: CASSLDLAFADTQYF. The rearrangement links TRBV5-4 to TRBJ2-3; D gene unclear. The CDR3 totals 15 residues. The germline V and J ends were trimmed by 0 bases and 4 bases, with 12 bases remaining between them. The V gene's germline CDR1 is SGHNT and CDR2 YYREEE (reference sequence).

This clonotype was recorded a few times. The chain carries TRBV11-2 and TRBJ2-1; 10 bases map to TRBD1. Looked up from germline, CDR1 is SGHAT and CDR2 is FQNNGV. The ends lost 7 bases at V and 6 bases at J; junction bases unmatched: 9. The CDR3 totals 15 residues. The CDR3 sequence is CASTPQGQGINEQFF. The CDR3 nucleotides read TGTGCCAGCACCCCCCAGGGACAGGGGATCAATGAGCAGTTCTTC.

This chain links TRBV2 with TRBJ2-7; 11 bases match TRBD2. The CDR3 sequence is 18 residues long. After removal of 3 bases from V and 7 bases from J, the junction contained 17 bases not matched to a gene. CDR1 and CDR2 from the germline V gene are SNHLY and FYNNEI. CDR3 amino acids: CASSDLLAGEPLVGEQYV. The DNA for the CDR3 is TGTGCCAGCAGTGACTTACTAGCGGGGGAACCCTTGGTTGGGGAGCAGTACGTC.

The chain is built from TRBV10-3 and TRBJ2-1, with D unresolved. CDR1 is ENHRY and CDR2 is SYGVKD in the germline V gene. This CDR3 region has 11 residues. Trimming cost V 11 bases and J 10 bases, with 15 bases left between them. The CDR3 DNA follows: TGTGCCGTTCAGACTGGGGTAGAGCAGTTCTTC. It codes for CAVQTGVEQFF.

This clonotype was found many times. The chain has TRBV7-3 and TRBJ1-1; tentatively, D is TRBD1 (5 bases). V shed 1 base and J shed 6 bases, with 12 bases lying between them. Germline assignment: CDR1 SGHTA and CDR2 FQGTGA. The CDR3 consists of 14 residues. This chain's CDR3 is CASSLMGDRAEAFF. In nucleotides, the CDR3 is TGTGCCAGCAGCTTAATGGGGGATCGGGCTGAAGCTTTCTTT.

This clonotype was seen repeatedly, ten times or more. The chain joins TRBV11-3 to TRBJ1-6; D perhaps matches TRBD1 (5 bases). CDR1 is SGHNT, CDR2 YENEEA, per germline. The CDR3 contains 15 residues. Trimming removed 2 bases at V and 6 bases at J, with 11 bases between. This CDR3 reads CASSLSGVSNSPLHF. CDR3 DNA: TGTGCCAGCAGCTTATCGGGGGTCAGTAATTCACCCCTCCACTTT.

This clonotype was seen at least ten times. The rearrangement joins TRBV5-6 to TRBJ1-4; 7 bases map to TRBD1. The CDR3 consists of 15 residues. The germline gives CDR1 SGHDT, CDR2 YYEEEE. After removal of 0 bases from V and 8 bases from J, the junction contained 7 bases not matched to a gene. This CDR3 is CASSLGTGNVEKLFF. The CDR3 region has the DNA TGTGCCAGCAGCTTGGGGACAGGAAATGTCGAAAAACTGTTTTTT.

The chain recombines TRBV28 with TRBJ1-1, with D perhaps matching TRBD1 (5 bases). Trimming took 0 bases from V and 0 from J, leaving 8 bases between them. The CDR3 length is 15 residues. The germline V gene encodes CDR1 MDHEN and CDR2 SYDVKM. The CDR3 DNA follows: TGTGCCAGCAGTTTATGGGGAGGGGTGAACACTGAAGCTTTCTTT. Its translation is CASSLWGGVNTEAFF.

This clonotype appeared a few times. V gene TRBV28 combines with J gene TRBJ2-7; 14 positions match TRBD2. Germline lookup yields CDR1 MDHEN and CDR2 SYDVKM. J was trimmed by 4 bases and V by 7 bases; bases with no gene match: 9. The CDR3 totals 16 residues. The chain's CDR3 is CASTPAGLAGDYEQYV. The CDR3 DNA sequence: TGTGCCAGCACCCCCGCGGGACTAGCGGGAGATTACGAGCAGTACGTC.